A selection of T cell receptor beta chains follows, all from one sample in a study of shared clonotypes between healthy human individuals. Sequencing was performed with immunoSEQ multiplex PCR; in TCRdb, only in-frame clones are kept and a portion is missing. Found here are a few million clones, around nine tenths of them singletons; the top ten hold roughly 0.15%. The sample consisted of naive CD4+ T cells sorted from blood. Receptors were obtained from a man aged 18 to 30 in good health. Each CDR3 is given with its conserved first and last residue. Each record gives: CDR3 DNA, CDR3 protein, D gene, clone size, V gene, J gene. The D gene is left open where the match is weak. Size is omitted from some rows. Given values are once, few, many or a class for expanded clones.

TGTGCCAGCAGTTACTCGGACAGGGAGATTTCACCCCTCCACTTT	CASSYSDREISPLHF	TRBD1	.	TRBV6-6	TRBJ1-6
TGTGCCAGCAGCGTAGTACCGAGCTATGGCTACACCTTC	CASSVVPSYGYTF	.	.	TRBV9	TRBJ1-2
TGTGCCATCAGTGAGGAACTAGAGGACTACGAGCAGTACTTC	CAISEELEDYEQYF	.	.	TRBV10-3	TRBJ2-7
TGTGCCAGCAGCCAAGGGCGGACAGGGCCCAATGGTCACAATGAGCAGTTCTTC	CASSQGRTGPNGHNEQFF	TRBD1	.	TRBV14	TRBJ2-1
TGTGCCTGGAGTGTTCAGACAGGGAACACTGAAGCTTTCTTT	CAWSVQTGNTEAFF	.	.	TRBV30	TRBJ1-1
TGCGCCAGCAGTGGCAGGGACACCTACGAGCAGTACTTC	CASSGRDTYEQYF	.	.	TRBV5-1	TRBJ2-7
TGTGCCATCAGGGGGCTGGATACGCAGTATTTT	CAIRGLDTQYF	.	.	TRBV10-3	TRBJ2-3
TGCGCCAGCAGCCCGGATGGGACAGCAATAACCCCGATCCACTTT	CASSPDGTAITPIHF	TRBD1	.	TRBV5-1	TRBJ1-6
TGTGCCAGCAGCCGGACAGAACTCTATGGCTACACCTTC	CASSRTELYGYTF	.	.	TRBV6-1	TRBJ1-2
TGTGCCAGCAGCCAAGCGGGGGTCCGGGAGACCCAGTACTTC	CASSQAGVRETQYF	.	.	TRBV4-2	TRBJ2-5
TGTGCCAGCAGCCGCGGGGGAGGGGGTTCCACCTTC	CASSRGGGGSTF	.	.	TRBV6-5	TRBJ1-2
TGTGCCACCAGCAGAGACGTGAACACTGAAGCTTTCTTT	CATSRDVNTEAFF	.	.	TRBV15	TRBJ1-1
TGTGCCAGCAGCCAGTTACAGGGCTATGGCTACACCTTC	CASSQLQGYGYTF	.	few	TRBV5-4	TRBJ1-2
TGTGCCAGCAGTTTGGGACAGGGAGCTTTGGTCATTCAGTACTTC	CASSLGQGALVIQYF	TRBD1	.	TRBV6-6	TRBJ2-4
TGCAGCGTTGAAGAGACGGGACGGTCCACTGAAGCTTTCTTT	CSVEETGRSTEAFF	.	few	TRBV29-1	TRBJ1-1
TGTGCCAGCAGCTTGGGATACGGTGGAGGGTCGCGTGAGCAGTACTTC	CASSLGYGGGSREQYF	.	.	TRBV5-6	TRBJ2-7
TGTGCCAGCAGCCCGCTACAGGCGGATAGCAATCAGCCCCAGCATTTT	CASSPLQADSNQPQHF	.	.	TRBV7-9	TRBJ1-5
TGCGCCAGCAGCCCGGTCCAGCGGGGGGTAACAGATACGCAGTATTTT	CASSPVQRGVTDTQYF	TRBD2	.	TRBV5-1	TRBJ2-3
TGTGCCAGCAGTTTCCGGGACAGGGTTATGTACACCATATATTTT	CASSFRDRVMYTIYF	TRBD1	.	TRBV28	TRBJ1-3
TGTGCCATCAGTGAAAAATCCGAGCAGTACTTC	CAISEKSEQYF	.	once	TRBV10-3	TRBJ2-7